A selection of T cell receptor beta chains follows, all from one sample in a study of blood T cell repertoires in COVID-19. Libraries were prepared by immunoSEQ multiplex PCR; TCRdb keeps only in-frame clonotypes and omits some of them. Of 250,000 to 300,000 clones detected, around 81% appear once; the ten largest clones hold 2.5% to 3.5%. The sample was peripheral blood. The receptors stem from a woman in her sixties or seventies with active or convalescent COVID-19. Both conserved end residues are part of each CDR3. A D gene is named only where the DNA matches it firmly. The size entry is marked missing in some rows and otherwise reads once, few, many or a size class.

clone size | J gene | V gene | D gene | CDR3 protein | CDR3 DNA
few | TRBJ1-2 | TRBV27 | NA | CASHGAPGRGANYGYTF | TGTGCCAGCCATGGGGCGCCAGGGAGGGGGGCTAACTATGGCTACACCTTC
NA | TRBJ1-6 | TRBV28 | NA | CASSFSSGDSSPLHF | TGTGCCAGCAGTTTCAGCTCAGGGGATAGTTCACCCCTCCACTTT
NA | TRBJ1-2 | TRBV27 | TRBD1 | CASRPSVTGENYGYTF | TGTGCCAGCAGACCCTCGGTGACAGGGGAGAACTATGGCTACACCTTC
NA | TRBJ2-3 | TRBV14 | NA | CASSHATTTDTQYF | TGTGCCAGCAGTCATGCGACTACCACAGATACGCAGTATTTT
NA | TRBJ1-2 | TRBV6-6 | TRBD1 | CASSSRAQGFGYGYTF | TGTGCCAGCAGTTCCCGCGCACAGGGGTTCGGCTATGGCTACACCTTC
NA | TRBJ2-3 | TRBV4-3 | TRBD1 | CASQGATDTQYF | TGCGCCAGCCAGGGGGCCACAGATACGCAGTATTTT
NA | TRBJ1-1 | TRBV18 | TRBD1 | CASSGPTGGGTEAFF | TGTGCCAGCTCGGGACCGACAGGGGGCGGTACTGAAGCTTTCTTT
once | TRBJ1-1 | TRBV19 | TRBD1 | CASSIPRDRKTEAFF | TGTGCCAGTAGTATCCCCCGGGACAGAAAAACTGAAGCTTTCTTT
NA | TRBJ1-1 | TRBV2 | TRBD1 | CASSGGQGKTEAFF | TGTGCCAGCAGTGGGGGACAGGGAAAGACTGAAGCTTTCTTT
NA | TRBJ1-1 | TRBV5-4 | NA | CASSRGVTEAFF | TGTGCCAGCAGCCGGGGGGTCACTGAAGCTTTCTTT
NA | TRBJ2-3 | TRBV5-6 | NA | CASSLYNPSTDTQYF | TGTGCCAGCAGCTTGTATAATCCTAGCACAGATACGCAGTATTTT
NA | TRBJ1-1 | TRBV27 | NA | CASSFSGGGTEAFF | TGTGCCAGCAGTTTTTCCGGGGGGGGGACTGAAGCTTTCTTT
NA | TRBJ2-4 | TRBV3-1/TRBV3-2 | TRBD1 | CASSQDDRATQYF | TGTGCCAGCAGCCAAGATGACAGGGCCACTCAGTACTTC
NA | TRBJ2-1 | TRBV4-1 | TRBD2 | CASSRSLSGGDNYNEQFF | TGCGCCAGCAGCCGCTCACTTAGCGGGGGGGACAACTACAATGAGCAGTTCTTC
NA | TRBJ2-3 | TRBV7-9 | TRBD2 | CASSSSGTSSLGTQYF | TGTGCCAGCAGCTCCTCCGGGACTAGCTCCCTGGGTACGCAGTATTTT
NA | TRBJ1-1 | TRBV5-1 | TRBD1 | CASSAGQGGTEAFF | TGCGCCAGCAGCGCGGGACAGGGGGGAACTGAAGCTTTCTTT
many | TRBJ1-2 | TRBV5-5 | NA | CASSLRGQLERKGSFYTF | TGTGCCAGCAGCTTAAGGGGCCAATTAGAACGAAAGGGAAGTTTCTACACCTTC
NA | TRBJ2-5 | TRBV19 | TRBD1 | CASSRFPGQAVQETQYF | TGTGCCAGTAGTCGGTTTCCGGGACAGGCGGTGCAAGAGACCCAGTACTTC
NA | TRBJ1-1 | TRBV12-3/TRBV12-4 | NA | CASTVGGDTEAFF | TGTGCCAGCACCGTGGGGGGGGACACTGAAGCTTTCTTT
NA | TRBJ2-2 | TRBV6-4 | TRBD1 | CASSTAGGMGELFF | TGTGCCAGCAGTACAGCAGGGGGCATGGGGGAGCTGTTTTTT
NA | TRBJ2-1 | TRBV5-6 | NA | CASSLDGYNEQFF | TGTGCCAGCAGCCTGGACGGTTACAATGAGCAGTTCTTC
NA | TRBJ2-1 | TRBV11-3 | TRBD2 | CASSLAGGSYNEQFF | TGTGCCAGCAGCCTAGCGGGGGGGAGCTACAATGAGCAGTTCTTC
NA | TRBJ2-1 | TRBV30 | NA | CAWSQGLGRYNEQFF | TGTGCCTGGAGCCAAGGACTGGGCCGCTACAATGAGCAGTTCTTC
NA | TRBJ1-1 | TRBV27 | NA | CASSLYNRNTEAFF | TGTGCCAGCAGTTTATATAACAGGAACACTGAAGCTTTCTTT
NA | TRBJ1-6 | TRBV19 | TRBD1 | CASSRDRGNSPLHF | TGTGCCAGTAGCCGGGACAGGGGTAATTCACCCCTCCACTTT
NA | TRBJ2-1 | TRBV5-4 | TRBD2 | CASSLEIPGGPNNEQFF | TGTGCCAGCAGCTTGGAAATTCCGGGGGGGCCAAACAATGAGCAGTTCTTC
NA | TRBJ2-5 | TRBV3-1/TRBV3-2 | NA | CASSQVYKTQYF | TGTGCCAGCAGCCAAGTATACAAGACCCAGTACTTC
NA | TRBJ1-5 | TRBV28 | NA | CASSDAGGTQPQHF | TGTGCCAGCAGTGACGCTGGGGGGACTCAGCCCCAGCATTTT
NA | TRBJ2-1 | TRBV5-4 | NA | CASRPSMNDEQFF | TGTGCCAGCAGGCCCAGTATGAACGATGAGCAGTTCTTC
NA | TRBJ2-2 | TRBV18 | TRBD1 | CASSPPTGLGAGELFF | TGTGCCAGCTCACCTCCGACAGGGTTAGGCGCCGGGGAGCTGTTTTTT
NA | TRBJ2-3 | TRBV9 | TRBD2 | CASSGGRLAGGSTDTQYF | TGTGCCAGCAGCGGAGGACGGTTAGCGGGGGGGAGCACAGATACGCAGTATTTT
NA | TRBJ2-3 | TRBV6-5 | TRBD1 | CASNGQGRDTQYF | TGTGCCAGCAACGGACAGGGACGAGATACGCAGTATTTT
NA | TRBJ1-4 | TRBV30 | TRBD1 | CAWSVGTGGREKLFF | TGTGCCTGGAGTGTCGGGACAGGGGGGCGTGAAAAACTGTTTTTT
NA | TRBJ2-2 | TRBV19 | NA | CASTAGSGTGELFF | TGTGCCAGTACCGCAGGGTCTGGCACCGGGGAGCTGTTTTTT
NA | TRBJ1-2 | TRBV6-6 | TRBD1 | CASSRDSIYGYTF | TGTGCCAGCAGTAGGGACAGCATCTATGGCTACACCTTC
NA | TRBJ2-1 | TRBV5-1 | TRBD2 | CASSPPGTSGGNEQFF | TGCGCCAGCAGCCCACCTGGGACTAGCGGTGGGAATGAGCAGTTCTTC
NA | TRBJ2-3 | TRBV7-2 | TRBD2 | CASSAGLAGGPITDTQYF | TGTGCCAGCAGCGCGGGACTAGCGGGGGGGCCGATCACAGATACGCAGTATTTT
NA | TRBJ2-5 | TRBV27 | TRBD1 | CASTGGSKTQYF | TGTGCCAGCACAGGGGGCTCAAAGACCCAGTACTTC
NA | TRBJ2-1 | TRBV15 | NA | CATSRGPGQSYNEQFF | TGTGCCACCAGCAGGGGACCGGGACAAAGCTACAATGAGCAGTTCTTC
NA | TRBJ2-7 | TRBV6-1 | NA | CASSEARGYEQYF | TGTGCCAGCAGTGAAGCTCGGGGCTACGAGCAGTACTTC
once | TRBJ2-7 | TRBV6-6 | NA | CASRDGWRPSYEQYF | TGTGCCAGCAGGGACGGGTGGAGGCCCAGCTACGAGCAGTACTTC
NA | TRBJ1-2 | TRBV5-8 | NA | CASSLSTGKGYGYTF | TGTGCCAGCAGCTTGAGTACAGGGAAAGGGTATGGCTACACCTTC
few | TRBJ2-4 | TRBV15 | NA | CATSGDDIQYF | TGTGCCACCAGCGGAGACGACATTCAGTACTTC
NA | TRBJ1-2 | TRBV3-1/TRBV3-2 | NA | CASSQGANYGYTF | TGTGCCAGCAGCCAAGGCGCTAACTATGGCTACACCTTC
NA | TRBJ1-1 | TRBV7-5 | NA | CARSLDRGRRADTEAFF | TGTGCCAGAAGCTTAGACAGGGGGAGGAGAGCGGACACTGAAGCTTTCTTT